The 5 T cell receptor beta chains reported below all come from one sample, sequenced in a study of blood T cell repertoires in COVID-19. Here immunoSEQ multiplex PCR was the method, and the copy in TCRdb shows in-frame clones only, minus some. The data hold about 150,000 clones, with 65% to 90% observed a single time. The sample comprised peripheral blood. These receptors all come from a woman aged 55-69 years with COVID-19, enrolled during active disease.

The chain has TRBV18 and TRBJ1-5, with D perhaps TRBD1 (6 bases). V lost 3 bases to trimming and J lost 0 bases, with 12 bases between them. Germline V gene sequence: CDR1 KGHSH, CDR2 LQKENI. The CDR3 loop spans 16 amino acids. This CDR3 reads CASSPGAADSNQPQHF. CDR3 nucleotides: TGTGCCAGCTCACCGGGGGCAGCTGATAGCAATCAGCCCCAGCATTTT.

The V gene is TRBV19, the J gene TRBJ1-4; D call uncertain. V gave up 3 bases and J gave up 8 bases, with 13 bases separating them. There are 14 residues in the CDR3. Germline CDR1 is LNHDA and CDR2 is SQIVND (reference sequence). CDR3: CASSIRERGEKLFF. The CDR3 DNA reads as TGTGCCAGTAGTATCCGGGAGAGAGGGGAAAAACTGTTTTTT.

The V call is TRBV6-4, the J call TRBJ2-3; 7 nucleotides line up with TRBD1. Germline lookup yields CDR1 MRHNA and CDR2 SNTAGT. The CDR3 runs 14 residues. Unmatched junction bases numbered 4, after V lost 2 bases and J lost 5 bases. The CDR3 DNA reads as TGTGCCAGCAGTGACAGGGGGCCCAGAGATACGCAGTATTTT. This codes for CASSDRGPRDTQYF.

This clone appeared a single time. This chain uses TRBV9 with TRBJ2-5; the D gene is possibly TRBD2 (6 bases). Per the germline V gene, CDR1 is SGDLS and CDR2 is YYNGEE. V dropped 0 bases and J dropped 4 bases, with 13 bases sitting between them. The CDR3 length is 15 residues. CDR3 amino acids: CASSVEGMGGETQYF. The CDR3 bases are TGTGCCAGCAGCGTAGAAGGGATGGGGGGAGAGACCCAGTACTTC.

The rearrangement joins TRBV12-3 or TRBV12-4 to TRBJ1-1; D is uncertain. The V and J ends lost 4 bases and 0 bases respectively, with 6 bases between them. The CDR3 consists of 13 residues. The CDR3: CASSYSMNTEAFF. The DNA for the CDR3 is TGTGCCAGCAGTTACAGCATGAACACTGAAGCTTTCTTT.